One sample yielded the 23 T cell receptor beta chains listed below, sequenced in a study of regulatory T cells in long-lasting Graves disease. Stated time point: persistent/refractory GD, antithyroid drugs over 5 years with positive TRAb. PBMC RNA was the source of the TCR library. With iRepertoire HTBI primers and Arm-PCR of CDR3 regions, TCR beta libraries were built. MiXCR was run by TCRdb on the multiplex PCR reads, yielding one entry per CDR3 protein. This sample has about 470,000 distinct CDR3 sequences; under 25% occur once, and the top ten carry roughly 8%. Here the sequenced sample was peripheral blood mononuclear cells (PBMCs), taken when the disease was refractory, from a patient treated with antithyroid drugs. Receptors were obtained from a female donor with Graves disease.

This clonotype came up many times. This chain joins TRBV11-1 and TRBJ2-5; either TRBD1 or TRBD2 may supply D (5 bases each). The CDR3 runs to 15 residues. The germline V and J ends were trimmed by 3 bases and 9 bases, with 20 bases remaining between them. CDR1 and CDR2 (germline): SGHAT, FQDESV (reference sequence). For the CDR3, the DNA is TGTGCCAGCAGCTTTGAGGGGCCTCCAGCCGAGGCCCAGTACTTC. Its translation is CASSFEGPPAEAQYF.

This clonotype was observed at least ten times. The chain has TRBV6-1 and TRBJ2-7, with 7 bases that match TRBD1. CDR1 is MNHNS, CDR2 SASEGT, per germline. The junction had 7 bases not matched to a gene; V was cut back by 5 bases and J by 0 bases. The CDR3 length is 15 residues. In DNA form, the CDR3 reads TGTGCCAGCAGTCCGGGACAGTCAAGCTCCTACGAGCAGTACTTC. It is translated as CASSPGQSSSYEQYF.

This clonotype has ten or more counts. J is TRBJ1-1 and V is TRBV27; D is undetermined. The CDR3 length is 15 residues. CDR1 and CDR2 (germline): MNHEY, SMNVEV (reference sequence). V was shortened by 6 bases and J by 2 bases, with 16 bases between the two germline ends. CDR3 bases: TGTGCCAGCAGGACTCTTAGGGCCCTCAACACTGAAGCTTTCTTT. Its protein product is CASRTLRALNTEAFF.

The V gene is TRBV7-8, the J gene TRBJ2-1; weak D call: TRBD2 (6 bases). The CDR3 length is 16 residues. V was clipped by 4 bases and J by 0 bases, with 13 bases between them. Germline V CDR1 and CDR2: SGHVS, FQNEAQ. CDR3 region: CASSSWDLSSYNEQFF. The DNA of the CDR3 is TGTGCCAGCAGCTCCTGGGACTTAAGCTCCTACAATGAGCAGTTCTTC.

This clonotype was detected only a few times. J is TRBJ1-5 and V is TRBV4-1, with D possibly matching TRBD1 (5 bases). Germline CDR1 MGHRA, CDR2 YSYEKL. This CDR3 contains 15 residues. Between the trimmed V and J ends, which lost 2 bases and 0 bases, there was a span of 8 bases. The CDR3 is CASSQRQYSNQPQHF. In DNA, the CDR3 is TGCGCCAGCAGCCAAAGACAGTATAGCAATCAGCCCCAGCATTTT.

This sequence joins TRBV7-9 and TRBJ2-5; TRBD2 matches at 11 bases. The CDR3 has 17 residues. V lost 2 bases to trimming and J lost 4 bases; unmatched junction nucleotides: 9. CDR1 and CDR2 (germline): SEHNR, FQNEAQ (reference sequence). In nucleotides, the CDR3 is TGTGCCAGCAGCTTAACTAGCGGGAGACCGAGGGGAGAGACCCAGTACTTC. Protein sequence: CASSLTSGRPRGETQYF.

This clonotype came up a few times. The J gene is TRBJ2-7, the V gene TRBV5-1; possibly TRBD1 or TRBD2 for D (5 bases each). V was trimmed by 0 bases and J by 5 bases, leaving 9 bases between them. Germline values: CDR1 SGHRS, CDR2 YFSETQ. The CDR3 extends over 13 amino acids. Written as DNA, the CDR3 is TGCGCCAGCAGCTTGGTAAGGGACCACGAGCAGTACTTC. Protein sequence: CASSLVRDHEQYF.

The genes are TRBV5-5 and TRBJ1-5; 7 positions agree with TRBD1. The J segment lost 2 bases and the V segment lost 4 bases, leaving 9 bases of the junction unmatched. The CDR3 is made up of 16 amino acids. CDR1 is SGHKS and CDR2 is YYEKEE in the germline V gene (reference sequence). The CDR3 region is CASSKRQGVGNQPQHF. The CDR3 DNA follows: TGTGCCAGCAGCAAACGACAGGGAGTAGGCAATCAGCCCCAGCATTTT.

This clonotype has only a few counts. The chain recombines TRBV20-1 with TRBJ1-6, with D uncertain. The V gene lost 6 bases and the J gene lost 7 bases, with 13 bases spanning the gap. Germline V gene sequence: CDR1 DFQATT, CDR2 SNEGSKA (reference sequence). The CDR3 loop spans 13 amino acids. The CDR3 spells CSAAPGGNSPLHF. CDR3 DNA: TGCAGTGCAGCCCCAGGAGGGAATTCACCCCTCCACTTT.

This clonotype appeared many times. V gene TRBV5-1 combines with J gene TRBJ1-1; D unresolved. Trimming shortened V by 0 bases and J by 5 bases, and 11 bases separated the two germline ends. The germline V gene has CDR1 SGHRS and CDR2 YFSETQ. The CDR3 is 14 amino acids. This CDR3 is CASSLVPAATEAFF. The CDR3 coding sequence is TGCGCCAGCAGCTTGGTCCCGGCGGCTACTGAAGCTTTCTTT.

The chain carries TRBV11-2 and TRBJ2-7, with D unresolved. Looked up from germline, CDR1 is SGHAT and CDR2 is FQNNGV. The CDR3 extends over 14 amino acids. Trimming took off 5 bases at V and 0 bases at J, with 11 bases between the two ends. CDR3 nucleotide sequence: TGTGCCAGCAGCCGCCCCCGGTCCTCCTACGAGCAGTACTTC. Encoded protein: CASSRPRSSYEQYF.

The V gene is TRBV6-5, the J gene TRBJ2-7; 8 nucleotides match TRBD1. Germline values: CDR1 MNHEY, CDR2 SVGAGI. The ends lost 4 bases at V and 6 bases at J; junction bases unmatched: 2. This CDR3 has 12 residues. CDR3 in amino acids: CASSFTGGEQYF. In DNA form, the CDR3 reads TGTGCCAGCAGTTTTACAGGGGGCGAGCAGTACTTC.

The CDR3 nucleotides read TGTGCCAGCACCAAAGACAGATATCAGCCCCAGCATTTT. Translated, it gives CASTKDRYQPQHF. The V and J genes are TRBV28 and TRBJ1-5, with D perhaps matching TRBD1 (5 bases). Germline CDR1 and CDR2: MDHEN and SYDVKM. The CDR3 is 13 residues long. V lost 7 bases and J 5 bases, leaving 12 bases between the germline ends.

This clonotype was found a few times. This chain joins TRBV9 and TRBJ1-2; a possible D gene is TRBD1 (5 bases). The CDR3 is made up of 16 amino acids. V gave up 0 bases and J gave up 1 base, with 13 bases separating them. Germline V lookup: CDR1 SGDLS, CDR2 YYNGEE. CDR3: CASSVASTDSNYGYTF. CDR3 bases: TGTGCCAGCAGCGTAGCGTCGACAGACAGTAACTATGGCTACACCTTC. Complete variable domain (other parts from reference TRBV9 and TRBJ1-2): DSGVTQTPKHLITATGQRVTLRCSPRSGDLSVYWYQQSLDQGLQFLIQYYNGEERAKGNILERFSAQQFPDLHSELNLSSLELGDSALYFCASSVASTDSNYGYTFGSGTRLTVV.

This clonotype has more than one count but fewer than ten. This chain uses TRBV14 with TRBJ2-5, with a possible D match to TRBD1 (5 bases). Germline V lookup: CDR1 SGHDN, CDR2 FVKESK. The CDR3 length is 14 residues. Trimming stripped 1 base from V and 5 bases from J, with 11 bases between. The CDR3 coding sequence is TGTGCCAGCAGCCAAGGGGGCAGGACGGAGACCCAGTACTTC. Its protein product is CASSQGGRTETQYF.

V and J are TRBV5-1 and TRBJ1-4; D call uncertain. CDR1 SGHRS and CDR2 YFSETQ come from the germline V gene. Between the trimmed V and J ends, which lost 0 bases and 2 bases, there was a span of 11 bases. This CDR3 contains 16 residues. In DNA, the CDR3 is TGCGCCAGCAGCTTGGGTGTTGCGGGGACTAATGAAAAACTGTTTTTT. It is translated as CASSLGVAGTNEKLFF.

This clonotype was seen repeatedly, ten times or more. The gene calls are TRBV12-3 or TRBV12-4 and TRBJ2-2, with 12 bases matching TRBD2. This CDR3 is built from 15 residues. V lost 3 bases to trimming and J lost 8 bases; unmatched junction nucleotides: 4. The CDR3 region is CASSFAGTSGGELFF. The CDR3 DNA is TGTGCCAGCAGTTTCGCCGGGACTAGCGGGGGGGAGCTGTTTTTT.

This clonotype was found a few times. This CDR3 is CASSSATSNTEAFF. In DNA form, the CDR3 reads TGTGCCAGCTCATCCGCGACCAGTAACACTGAAGCTTTCTTT. The genes are TRBV18 and TRBJ1-1; D gene ambiguous. Trimming left V 5 bases short and J 2 bases short, with 12 bases between. This CDR3 spans 14 amino acids. Germline V lookup: CDR1 KGHSH, CDR2 LQKENI.

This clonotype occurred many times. CDR3 bases: TGTGCCAGCAGTTACGGCATCCTTAACACTGAAGCTTTCTTT. Amino acid sequence: CASSYGILNTEAFF. The chain uses TRBV6-5 and TRBJ1-1, with D uncertain. Germline V gene data show CDR1 as MNHEY and CDR2 as SVGAGI. V was trimmed by 2 bases and J by 2 bases, leaving 9 bases between them. This CDR3 comprises 14 residues.

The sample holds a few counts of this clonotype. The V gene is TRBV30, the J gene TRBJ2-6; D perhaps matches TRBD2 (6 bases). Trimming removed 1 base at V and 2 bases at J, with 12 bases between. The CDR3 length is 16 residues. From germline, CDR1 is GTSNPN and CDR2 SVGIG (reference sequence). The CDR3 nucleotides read TGTGCCTGGAGTGGAAGATGGAGGGCTGGGGCCAACGTCCTGACTTTC. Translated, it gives CAWSGRWRAGANVLTF.

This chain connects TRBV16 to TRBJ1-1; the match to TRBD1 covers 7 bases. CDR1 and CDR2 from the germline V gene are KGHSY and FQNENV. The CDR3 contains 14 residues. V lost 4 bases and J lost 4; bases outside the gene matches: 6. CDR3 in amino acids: CASSLTPGGTEAFF. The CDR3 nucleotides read TGTGCCAGCAGCCTAACCCCAGGGGGCACTGAAGCTTTCTTT.

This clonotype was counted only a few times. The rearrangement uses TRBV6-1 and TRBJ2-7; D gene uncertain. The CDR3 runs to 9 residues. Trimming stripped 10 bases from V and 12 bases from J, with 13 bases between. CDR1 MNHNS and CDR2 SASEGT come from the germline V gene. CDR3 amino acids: CATVPDRYF. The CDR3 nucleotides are TGTGCCACCGTACCGGATCGGTACTTC.

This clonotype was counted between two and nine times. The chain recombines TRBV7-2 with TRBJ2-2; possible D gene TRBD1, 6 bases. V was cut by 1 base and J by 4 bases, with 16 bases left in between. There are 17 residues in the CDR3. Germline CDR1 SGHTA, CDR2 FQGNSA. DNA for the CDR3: TGTGCCAGCAGCTTAGGGCCCTGGACAGTAATCACCGGGGAGCTGTTTTTT. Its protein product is CASSLGPWTVITGELFF.